The source of this TCR beta chain is a study of molecular identifiers for immune sequencing clone quantification. Each library that profiled naive CD8 cells came from roughly 20,000 to 1,000,000 sorted cells with 10%, 30% or 50% RNA. CDR1 is SEHNR, CDR2 FQNEAQ, per germline (reference sequence). Trimming cost V 1 base and J 3 bases, with 10 bases left between them. This CDR3 region has 15 residues. TCRdb independently ran MiXCR on the PCR reads; one entry per CDR3 protein. Of approximately 500,000 distinct CDR3 sequences listed, roughly a fifth are singletons. The clonotype was recovered from a human donor in good health. Some libraries in this study had Jurkat cell RNA spiked in. J is TRBJ2-4 and V is TRBV7-9; D is uncertain. The sequencing input was naive CD8+ T cells from blood, with Jurkat cell RNA spiked in. Subset of the sample: FACS-sorted CD8+CD4-CCR7+CD45RA+ naive T cells. CDR3: CASSLGSGIKNIQYF. CDR3 bases: TGTGCCAGCAGCTTAGGCTCGGGCATCAAAAACATTCAGTACTTC.